Listed below are T cell receptor beta chains from one sample, sequenced in a study of blood T cell repertoires in COVID-19. Data came from immunoSEQ multiplex PCR; TCRdb stores just in-frame clones and leaves some out. The data hold about 200,000 clones, with about 87% observed a single time. Sequencing was done on a sample of peripheral blood. Receptor source: a man aged 55-75 years with acute or convalescent COVID-19. Both conserved end residues are part of each CDR3. A D gene is named only where the DNA matches it firmly. Clone size is not always given. Where it is, it says once, few, many or a class for expanded clones.

j_gene,d_gene,abundance,v_gene,CDR3aa,CDR3nt
TRBJ2-1,NA,NA,TRBV5-1,CASSLGSDSYNEQFF,TGCGCCAGCAGCTTAGGTAGCGACTCCTACAATGAGCAGTTCTTC
TRBJ1-2,TRBD1,once,TRBV29-1,CSAGQEGGYTF,TGCAGCGCCGGACAGGAGGGTGGCTACACCTTC
TRBJ2-7,TRBD2,NA,TRBV18,CASSGYTGTSVYEQYF,TGTGCCAGCTCAGGCTATACCGGGACTAGCGTGTACGAGCAGTACTTC
TRBJ2-2,NA,NA,TRBV19,CASSIAPPTSTGELFF,TGTGCCAGTAGTATAGCTCCCCCGACTAGTACCGGGGAGCTGTTTTTT
TRBJ2-2,NA,NA,TRBV11-2,CASSLAGNTGELFF,TGTGCCAGCAGCTTAGCGGGGAACACCGGGGAGCTGTTTTTT
TRBJ2-7,TRBD1,few,TRBV6-5,CASSSTGGASNEQYF,TGTGCCAGCAGTTCCACAGGGGGCGCCTCCAACGAGCAGTACTTC
TRBJ2-4,TRBD1,NA,TRBV10-3,CAISVGQGSKNIQYF,TGTGCCATCAGTGTTGGACAGGGGAGCAAAAACATTCAGTACTTC
TRBJ2-3,TRBD2,NA,TRBV5-1,CASSSGLALTSTDTQYF,TGCGCCAGCAGTTCCGGACTAGCCCTAACTAGCACAGATACGCAGTATTTT
TRBJ2-1,TRBD1,NA,TRBV4-1,CASSQDGTGLDEQFF,TGCGCCAGCAGCCAAGATGGGACAGGGTTAGATGAGCAGTTCTTC
TRBJ2-7,TRBD1,NA,TRBV11-2,CASSREGTGADEQYF,TGTGCCAGCAGCCGAGAGGGGACAGGGGCGGACGAGCAGTACTTC
TRBJ1-1,NA,NA,TRBV25-1,CASSEWGKNTEAFF,TGTGCCAGCAGTGAATGGGGCAAGAACACTGAAGCTTTCTTT
TRBJ2-5,NA,NA,TRBV19,CASRRTSTNVETQYF,TGTGCCAGTAGACGAACTAGCACTAACGTGGAGACCCAGTACTTC
TRBJ1-6,NA,NA,TRBV3-1/TRBV3-2,CASSQDFPGAYNSPLHF,TGTGCCAGCAGCCAAGATTTTCCCGGTGCCTATAATTCACCCCTCCACTTT
TRBJ1-2,TRBD1,NA,TRBV2,CASRDSLPSGYTF,TGTGCCAGCCGGGACAGTTTACCGAGCGGCTACACCTTC
TRBJ2-2,NA,NA,TRBV10-3,CAISESTGTPTGELFF,TGTGCCATCAGTGAGTCGACAGGTACTCCCACCGGGGAGCTGTTTTTT
TRBJ2-7,NA,NA,TRBV6-1,CASSGQAWEQYF,TGTGCCAGCAGTGGGCAGGCTTGGGAGCAGTACTTC
TRBJ1-5,NA,NA,TRBV18,CASSKQFSAARQPQHF,TGTGCCAGCTCGAAACAGTTCTCGGCTGCAAGGCAGCCCCAGCATTTT
TRBJ2-5,NA,NA,TRBV19,CASSPITGETQYF,TGTGCCAGTAGCCCGATAACCGGAGAGACCCAGTACTTC
TRBJ2-1,NA,NA,TRBV10-3,CAITPSGGEQFF,TGTGCCATCACTCCGTCTGGCGGTGAGCAGTTCTTC
TRBJ2-6,NA,once,TRBV10-3,CAISEPSSGANVLTF,TGTGCCATCAGTGAACCTAGCTCTGGGGCCAACGTCCTGACTTTC
TRBJ1-3,NA,NA,TRBV5-1,CASSLGSSGNTIYF,TGCGCCAGCAGCTTGGGTAGCTCTGGAAACACCATATATTTT
TRBJ1-5,TRBD1,NA,TRBV7-8,CASSFLTATTGQSNQPQHF,TGTGCCAGCAGCTTTCTCACGGCGACGACAGGGCAAAGCAATCAGCCCCAGCATTTT
TRBJ2-7,NA,NA,TRBV4-2,CASSQGLGQSYEQYF,TGTGCCAGCAGCCAAGGCCTAGGACAGTCCTACGAGCAGTACTTC
TRBJ2-7,TRBD1,NA,TRBV6-5,CASSYRTGVDEQYF,TGTGCCAGCAGCTACCGAACAGGGGTAGACGAGCAGTACTTC
TRBJ2-5,TRBD2,NA,TRBV28,CASSLGVGGSETQYF,TGTGCCAGCAGTTTAGGTGTGGGGGGGAGCGAGACCCAGTACTTC
TRBJ2-5,NA,NA,TRBV18,CASSPSGRRETQYF,TGTGCCAGCTCACCGTCAGGCCGGCGAGAGACCCAGTACTTC
TRBJ2-7,TRBD1,NA,TRBV18,CASSPSGLGQGAYEQYF,TGTGCCAGCTCACCGTCGGGCCTGGGACAGGGGGCCTACGAGCAGTACTTC
TRBJ2-3,NA,NA,TRBV10-1,CASSLGSRTDTQYF,TGCGCCAGCAGTTTAGGGAGTCGCACAGATACGCAGTATTTT
TRBJ2-7,TRBD1,few,TRBV3-1/TRBV3-2,CASSQTFTGTGAYEQYF,TGTGCCAGCAGCCAGACCTTCACCGGGACAGGGGCCTACGAGCAGTACTTC
TRBJ1-1,TRBD1,NA,TRBV10-1,CASSKTGSTEAFF,TGCGCCAGCAGTAAGACAGGGAGCACTGAAGCTTTCTTT
TRBJ1-1,NA,NA,TRBV3-1/TRBV3-2,CASSPGLAGNFDEAFF,TGTGCCAGCAGCCCAGGTCTGGCAGGAAATTTCGATGAAGCTTTCTTT
TRBJ1-4,TRBD1,NA,TRBV10-3,CAINSGTANEKLFF,TGTGCCATCAACTCCGGGACAGCTAATGAAAAACTGTTTTTT
TRBJ2-5,TRBD1,NA,TRBV2,CARSGTGKEETQYF,TGTGCCAGATCCGGGACAGGGAAGGAGGAGACCCAGTACTTC
TRBJ2-7,TRBD1,NA,TRBV4-1,CASSQARMGQGYEQYF,TGCGCCAGCAGCCAGGCACGGATGGGACAGGGCTACGAGCAGTACTTC
TRBJ2-4,NA,NA,TRBV7-2,CASSSPVAALAKNIQYF,TGTGCCAGCAGCTCCCCAGTTGCCGCCCTAGCCAAAAACATTCAGTACTTC
TRBJ2-5,TRBD2,NA,TRBV27,CASSLFSGGGQQETQYF,TGTGCCAGCAGTTTGTTCTCGGGCGGGGGGCAACAAGAGACCCAGTACTTC
TRBJ1-1,TRBD1,NA,TRBV12-3/TRBV12-4,CASSHRDSPEAFF,TGTGCCAGCAGCCATCGGGACAGCCCTGAAGCTTTCTTT
TRBJ2-3,TRBD2,NA,TRBV9,CASSVRNKLAGGPATRTDTQYF,TGTGCCAGCAGCGTGAGGAATAAACTAGCGGGGGGCCCGGCCACTCGCACAGATACGCAGTATTTT
TRBJ1-1,NA,NA,TRBV19,CASSIVGGAPFGGARVNTEAFF,TGTGCCAGTAGTATAGTCGGGGGGGCTCCGTTCGGTGGGGCAAGGGTGAACACTGAAGCTTTCTTT
TRBJ2-6,NA,NA,TRBV10-3,CAISESRGASSGANVLTF,TGTGCCATCAGTGAGTCGCGTGGGGCCAGCTCTGGGGCCAACGTCCTGACTTTC
TRBJ2-3,NA,NA,TRBV14,CASSLFRGGDSTDTQYF,TGTGCCAGCAGCCTCTTTCGTGGAGGGGATAGCACAGATACGCAGTATTTT
TRBJ1-1,TRBD1,NA,TRBV12-5,CASGLARQGGAEAFF,TGTGCTAGTGGTTTGGCTAGACAGGGGGGGGCTGAAGCTTTCTTT
TRBJ2-3,NA,NA,TRBV21-1,CASSKGTSGGPDTDTQYF,TGTGCCAGCAGCAAAGGGACTAGCGGGGGGCCTGACACAGATACGCAGTATTTT
TRBJ2-3,TRBD2,NA,TRBV2,CASSAFLAGAPADTQYF,TGTGCCAGCAGTGCGTTCCTAGCGGGGGCTCCCGCGGATACGCAGTATTTT
TRBJ2-5,NA,once,TRBV19,CASSHYRGGRGQETQYF,TGTGCCAGTAGCCATTATAGAGGGGGTCGAGGACAAGAGACCCAGTACTTC
TRBJ2-2,NA,NA,TRBV6-4,CASSGGRPANTGELFF,TGTGCCAGCAGCGGAGGACGCCCGGCGAACACCGGGGAGCTGTTTTTT
TRBJ2-7,NA,once,TRBV5-3,CARSLARVGYEQYF,TGTGCCAGAAGCTTGGCCAGGGTCGGCTACGAGCAGTACTTC
TRBJ1-1,NA,NA,TRBV21-1,CASSKDRGGTEAFF,TGTGCCAGCAGCAAAGACAGGGGCGGCACTGAAGCTTTCTTT
TRBJ1-2,TRBD1,NA,TRBV5-1,CASSAVGQGADGYTF,TGCGCCAGCAGCGCCGTTGGACAGGGGGCTGATGGCTACACCTTC
TRBJ2-7,NA,NA,TRBV9,CASSVAGGLSYEQYF,TGTGCCAGCAGCGTAGCCGGGGGTCTCTCCTACGAGCAGTACTTC
TRBJ1-1,TRBD1,NA,TRBV2,CASTGTGGRDTEAFF,TGTGCCAGTACCGGGACAGGGGGTCGGGACACTGAAGCTTTCTTT
TRBJ1-2,NA,few,TRBV7-9,CASSPPDRLNYGYTF,TGTGCCAGCAGCCCCCCTGACAGGCTTAACTATGGCTACACCTTC